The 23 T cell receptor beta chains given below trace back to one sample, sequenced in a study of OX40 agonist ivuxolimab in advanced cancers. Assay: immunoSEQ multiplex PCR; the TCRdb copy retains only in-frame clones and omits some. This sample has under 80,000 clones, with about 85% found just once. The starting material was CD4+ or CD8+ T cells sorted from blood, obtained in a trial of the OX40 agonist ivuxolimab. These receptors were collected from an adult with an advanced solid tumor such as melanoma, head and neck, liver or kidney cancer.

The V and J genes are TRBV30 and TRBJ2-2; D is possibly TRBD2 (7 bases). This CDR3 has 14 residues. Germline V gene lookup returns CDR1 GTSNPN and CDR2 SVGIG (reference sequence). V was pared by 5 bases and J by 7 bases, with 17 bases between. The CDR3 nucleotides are TGTGCCTGGGGAGGGGGAGGGTGGAACGGGGAGCTGTTTTTT. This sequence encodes CAWGGGGWNGELFF.

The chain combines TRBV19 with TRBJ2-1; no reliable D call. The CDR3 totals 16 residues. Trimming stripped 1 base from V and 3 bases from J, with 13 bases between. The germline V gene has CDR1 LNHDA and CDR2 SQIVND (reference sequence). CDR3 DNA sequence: TGTGCCAGTAGTATAGTCGCGACTTACGTCTACAATGAGCAGTTCTTC. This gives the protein CASSIVATYVYNEQFF. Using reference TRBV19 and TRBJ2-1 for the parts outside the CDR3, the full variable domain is DGGITQSPKYLFRKEGQNVTLSCEQNLNHDAMYWYRQDPGQGLRLIYYSQIVNDFQKGDIAEGYSVSREKKESFPLTVTSAQKNPTAFYLCASSIVATYVYNEQFFGPGTRLTVL.

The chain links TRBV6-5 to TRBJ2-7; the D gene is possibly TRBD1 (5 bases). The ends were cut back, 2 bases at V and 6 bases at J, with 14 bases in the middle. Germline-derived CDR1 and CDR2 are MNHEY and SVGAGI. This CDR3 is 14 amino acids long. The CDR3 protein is CASSYETGRGEQYF. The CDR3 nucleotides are TGTGCCAGCAGTTACGAAACAGGTCGAGGCGAGCAGTACTTC.

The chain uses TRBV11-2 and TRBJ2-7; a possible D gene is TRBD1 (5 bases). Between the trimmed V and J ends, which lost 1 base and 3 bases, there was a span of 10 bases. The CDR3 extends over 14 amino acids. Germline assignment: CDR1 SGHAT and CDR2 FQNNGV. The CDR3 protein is CASSLGTPSYEQYF. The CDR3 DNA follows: TGTGCCAGCAGCTTAGGGACACCTAGCTACGAGCAGTACTTC.

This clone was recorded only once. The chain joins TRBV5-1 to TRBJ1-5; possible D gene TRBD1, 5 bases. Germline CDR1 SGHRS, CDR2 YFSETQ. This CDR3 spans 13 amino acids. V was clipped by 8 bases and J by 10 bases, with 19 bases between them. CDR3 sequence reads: CASSNDPGSPQHF. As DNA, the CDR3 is TGCGCCAGTTCCAATGACCCAGGGAGCCCCCAGCATTTT.

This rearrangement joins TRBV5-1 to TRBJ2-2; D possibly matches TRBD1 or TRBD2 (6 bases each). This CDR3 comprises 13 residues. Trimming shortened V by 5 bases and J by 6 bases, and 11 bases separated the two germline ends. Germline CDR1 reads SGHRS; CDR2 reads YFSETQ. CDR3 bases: TGCGCCAGCAGAGGGGGGCCAGCCGGGGAGCTGTTTTTT. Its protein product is CASRGGPAGELFF.

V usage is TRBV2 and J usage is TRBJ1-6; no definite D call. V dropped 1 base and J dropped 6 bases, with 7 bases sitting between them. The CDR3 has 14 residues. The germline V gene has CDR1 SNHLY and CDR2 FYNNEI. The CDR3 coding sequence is TGTGCCAGCAGTGAAGGAGGGATTAATTCACCCCTCCACTTT. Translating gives CASSEGGINSPLHF.

This chain's CDR3 is CAWWLTGEAFF. The DNA of the CDR3 is TGTGCCTGGTGGCTGACAGGGGAGGCTTTCTTT. This chain joins TRBV30 and TRBJ1-1; 8 bases are shared with TRBD1. The CDR3 totals 11 residues. Germline V gene data show CDR1 as GTSNPN and CDR2 as SVGIG (reference sequence). V trimming: 5 bases; J trimming: 11 bases; junction bases outside the gene matches: 7. The full variable domain, in which reference TRBV30 and TRBJ1-1 provide the parts outside the CDR3, is SQTIHQWPATLVQPVGSPLSLECTVEGTSNPNLYWYRQAAGRGLQLLFYSVGIGQISSEVPQNLSASRPQDRQFILSSKKLLLSDSGFYLCAWWLTGEAFFGQGTRLTVV.

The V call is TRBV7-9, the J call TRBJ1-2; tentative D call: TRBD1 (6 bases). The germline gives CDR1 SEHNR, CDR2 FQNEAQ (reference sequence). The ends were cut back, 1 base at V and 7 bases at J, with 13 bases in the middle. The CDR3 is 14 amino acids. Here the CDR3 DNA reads TGTGCCAGCAGCTTAGGGGGGGCGCCTCCTGGCTACACCTTC. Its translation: CASSLGGAPPGYTF.

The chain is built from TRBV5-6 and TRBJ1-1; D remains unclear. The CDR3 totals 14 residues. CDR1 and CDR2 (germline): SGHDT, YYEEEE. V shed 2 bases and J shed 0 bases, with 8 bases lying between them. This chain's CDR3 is CASSFNLMNTEAFF. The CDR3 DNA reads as TGTGCCAGCAGCTTTAATTTAATGAACACTGAAGCTTTCTTT.

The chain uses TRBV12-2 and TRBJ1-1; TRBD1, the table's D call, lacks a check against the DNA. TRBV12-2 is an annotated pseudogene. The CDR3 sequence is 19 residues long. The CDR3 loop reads CASRPPEGIGQTMNTEAFF. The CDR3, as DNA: TGTGCAAGTCGCCCTCCAGAAGGAATCGGACAGACGATGAACACTGAAGCTTTCTTT.

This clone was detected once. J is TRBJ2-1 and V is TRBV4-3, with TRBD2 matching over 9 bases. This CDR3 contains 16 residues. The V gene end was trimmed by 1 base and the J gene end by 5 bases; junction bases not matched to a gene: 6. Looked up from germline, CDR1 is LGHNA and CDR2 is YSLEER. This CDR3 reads CASSQVASGVNNEQFF. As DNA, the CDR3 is TGCGCCAGCAGCCAAGTAGCTAGCGGGGTGAACAATGAGCAGTTCTTC.

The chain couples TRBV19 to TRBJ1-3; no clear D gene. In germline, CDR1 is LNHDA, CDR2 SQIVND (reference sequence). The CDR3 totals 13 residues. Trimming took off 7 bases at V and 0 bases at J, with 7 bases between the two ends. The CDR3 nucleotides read TGTGCCAGTACACAGAGCTCTGGAAACACCATATATTTT. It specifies CASTQSSGNTIYF.

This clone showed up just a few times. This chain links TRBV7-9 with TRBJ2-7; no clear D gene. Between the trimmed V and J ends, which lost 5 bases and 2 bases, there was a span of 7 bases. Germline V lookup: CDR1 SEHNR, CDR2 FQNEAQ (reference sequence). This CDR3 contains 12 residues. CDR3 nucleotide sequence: TGTGCCAGCAGCCCAATTCCCTACGAGCAGTACTTC. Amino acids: CASSPIPYEQYF. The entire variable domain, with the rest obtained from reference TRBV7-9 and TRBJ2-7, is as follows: DTGVSQNPRHKITKRGQNVTFRCDPISEHNRLYWYRQTLGQGPEFLTYFQNEAQLEKSRLLSDRFSAERPKGSFSTLEIQRTEQGDSAMYLCASSPIPYEQYFGPGTRLTVT.

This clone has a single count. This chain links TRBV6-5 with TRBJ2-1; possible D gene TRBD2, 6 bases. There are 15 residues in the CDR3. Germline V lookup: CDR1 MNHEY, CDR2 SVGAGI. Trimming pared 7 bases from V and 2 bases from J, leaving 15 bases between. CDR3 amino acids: CASTNLGGTYNEQFF. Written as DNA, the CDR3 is TGTGCCAGCACGAACCTAGGCGGGACCTACAATGAGCAGTTCTTC.

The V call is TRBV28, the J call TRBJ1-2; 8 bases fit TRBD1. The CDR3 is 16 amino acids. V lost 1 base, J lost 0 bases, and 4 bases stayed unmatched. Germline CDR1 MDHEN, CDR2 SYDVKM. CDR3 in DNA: TGTGCCAGCAGTTTATTTGGGACAGGAGCTAACTATGGCTACACCTTC. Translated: CASSLFGTGANYGYTF.

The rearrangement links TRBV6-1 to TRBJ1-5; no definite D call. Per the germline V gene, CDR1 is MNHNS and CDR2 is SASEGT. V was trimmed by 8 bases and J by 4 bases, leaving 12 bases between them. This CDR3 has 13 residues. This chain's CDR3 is CASCLELNQPQHF. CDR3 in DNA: TGTGCCAGCTGTTTGGAGTTAAATCAGCCCCAGCATTTT.

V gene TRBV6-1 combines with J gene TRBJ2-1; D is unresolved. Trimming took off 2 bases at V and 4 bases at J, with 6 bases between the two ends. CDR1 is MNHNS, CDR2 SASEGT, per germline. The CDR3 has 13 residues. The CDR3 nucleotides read TGTGCCAGCAGTGAATTGGGTTACAATGAGCAGTTCTTC. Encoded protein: CASSELGYNEQFF.

CDR3 residues: CASSRDSFSNQPQHF. CDR3 nucleotide sequence: TGTGCCAGCAGCAGGGACAGTTTTAGCAATCAGCCCCAGCATTTT. The rearrangement uses TRBV7-2 and TRBJ1-5; 7 bases agree with TRBD1. Looked up from germline, CDR1 is SGHTA and CDR2 is FQGNSA. The CDR3 has 15 amino acids. V shed 5 bases and J 0 bases; nucleotides not matched to a gene: 4.

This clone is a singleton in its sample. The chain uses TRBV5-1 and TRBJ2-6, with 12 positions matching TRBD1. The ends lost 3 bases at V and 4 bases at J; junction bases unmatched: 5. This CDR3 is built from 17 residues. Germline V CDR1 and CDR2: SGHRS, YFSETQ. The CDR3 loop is CASSSGQGAYGANVLTF. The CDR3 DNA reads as TGCGCCAGCAGCTCGGGACAGGGGGCGTACGGGGCCAACGTCCTGACTTTC.

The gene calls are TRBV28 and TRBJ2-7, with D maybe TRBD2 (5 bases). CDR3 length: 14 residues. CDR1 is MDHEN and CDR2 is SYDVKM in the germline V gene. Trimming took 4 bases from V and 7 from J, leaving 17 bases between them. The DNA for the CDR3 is TGTGCCAGCAGTTATGACATGAGGCCGGGGGAGCAGTACTTC. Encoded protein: CASSYDMRPGEQYF.

CDR3 region: CAISESAEGTQPQHF. In DNA, the CDR3 is TGTGCCATCAGTGAGTCTGCGGAGGGGACCCAGCCCCAGCATTTT. V is TRBV10-3 and J is TRBJ1-5; maybe TRBD1 (5 bases). The ends were cut back, 0 bases at V and 7 bases at J, with 13 bases in the middle. CDR3 length equals 15 residues. CDR1 is ENHRY, CDR2 SYGVKD, per germline.

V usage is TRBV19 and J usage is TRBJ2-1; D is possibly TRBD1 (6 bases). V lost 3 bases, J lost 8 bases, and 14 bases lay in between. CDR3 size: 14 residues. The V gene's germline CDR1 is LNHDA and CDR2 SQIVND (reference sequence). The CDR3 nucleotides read TGTGCCAGTAGTATTGGGGGCCCTACCCATGAGCAGTTCTTC. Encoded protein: CASSIGGPTHEQFF.